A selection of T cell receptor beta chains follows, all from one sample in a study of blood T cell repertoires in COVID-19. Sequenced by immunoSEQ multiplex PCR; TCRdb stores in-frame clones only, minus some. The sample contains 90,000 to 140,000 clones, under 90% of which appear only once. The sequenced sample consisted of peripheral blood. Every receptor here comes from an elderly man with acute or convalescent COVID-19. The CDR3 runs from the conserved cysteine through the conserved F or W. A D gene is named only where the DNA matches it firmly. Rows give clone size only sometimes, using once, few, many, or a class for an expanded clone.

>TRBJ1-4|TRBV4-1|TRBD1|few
CASSQGWTGYNEKLFF
TGCGCCAGCAGCCAAGGATGGACAGGGTATAATGAAAAACTGTTTTTT
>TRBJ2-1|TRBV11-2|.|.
CASSLVGARPYNEQFF
TGTGCCAGCAGCTTAGTGGGGGCAAGGCCCTACAATGAGCAGTTCTTC
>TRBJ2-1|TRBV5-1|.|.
CASTGDNEQFF
TGCGCCAGCACGGGTGACAATGAGCAGTTCTTC
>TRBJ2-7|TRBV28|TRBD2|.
CASSPWTSGSYEQYF
TGTGCCAGCAGTCCCTGGACTAGCGGGTCCTACGAGCAGTACTTC
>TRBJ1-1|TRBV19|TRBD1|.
CASSIKGLGTAAFF
TGTGCCAGTAGTATAAAAGGGCTCGGGACAGCCGCTTTCTTT
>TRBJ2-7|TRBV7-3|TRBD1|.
CASSLDRGGDEQYF
TGTGCCAGCAGCTTAGACAGGGGGGGAGACGAGCAGTACTTC
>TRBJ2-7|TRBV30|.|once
CAWAEVYEQYF
TGTGCCTGGGCGGAGGTCTACGAGCAGTACTTC
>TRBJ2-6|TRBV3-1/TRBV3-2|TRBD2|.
CASSQDRLAGSGANVLTF
TGTGCCAGCAGCCAAGATCGGCTAGCGGGCTCTGGGGCCAACGTCCTGACTTTC
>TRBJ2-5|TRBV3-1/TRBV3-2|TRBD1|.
CASSRRTGQETQYF
TGTGCCAGCAGTCGCAGGACAGGCCAAGAGACCCAGTACTTC
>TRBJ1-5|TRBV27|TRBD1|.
CASSFTGVQPQHF
TGTGCCAGCAGTTTTACAGGGGTTCAGCCCCAGCATTTT
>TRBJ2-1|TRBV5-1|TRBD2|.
CASSWTSDANEQFF
TGCGCCAGCAGCTGGACTAGTGACGCGAATGAGCAGTTCTTC
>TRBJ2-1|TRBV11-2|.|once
CASSRRNEQFF
TGTGCCAGCAGCCGTCGCAATGAGCAGTTCTTC
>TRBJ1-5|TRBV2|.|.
CASSGRSQPQHF
TGTGCCAGCAGTGGGAGGAGTCAGCCCCAGCATTTT
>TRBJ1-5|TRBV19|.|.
CASSRGPNQPQHF
TGTGCCAGTAGTAGGGGCCCGAATCAGCCCCAGCATTTT
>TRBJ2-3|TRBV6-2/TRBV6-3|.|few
CASSYINGLVSTDTQYF
TGTGCCAGCAGTTACATCAACGGACTCGTTAGCACAGATACGCAGTATTTT
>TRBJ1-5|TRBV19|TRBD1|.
CASSTDRGSYVSNQPQHF
TGTGCCAGTAGTACTGACAGGGGGTCTTATGTTAGCAATCAGCCCCAGCATTTT
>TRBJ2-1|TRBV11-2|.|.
CASSRSSYNEQFF
TGTGCCAGCAGCCGTTCCTCCTACAATGAGCAGTTCTTC
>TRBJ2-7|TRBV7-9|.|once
CASSLVGLHEQYF
TGTGCCAGCAGCTTAGTAGGACTACACGAGCAGTACTTC
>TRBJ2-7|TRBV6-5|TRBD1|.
CASSRQGSYEQYF
TGTGCCAGCAGCAGACAGGGTTCCTACGAGCAGTACTTC
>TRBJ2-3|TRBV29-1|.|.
CSGRTATSTDTQYF
TGCAGCGGCAGGACAGCTACTAGCACAGATACGCAGTATTTT
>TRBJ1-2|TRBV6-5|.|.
CAIFFFYGYTF
TGTGCCATCTTTTTCTTCTATGGCTACACCTTC
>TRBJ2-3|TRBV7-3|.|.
CASSPDSNTDTQYF
TGTGCCAGCAGCCCCGACAGCAACACAGATACGCAGTATTTT
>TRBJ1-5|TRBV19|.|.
CASNIGATQPQHF
TGTGCCAGTAATATAGGGGCCACTCAGCCCCAGCATTTT
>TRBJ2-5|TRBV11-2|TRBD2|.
CASSGRTSEETQYF
TGTGCCAGCAGCGGACGGACTAGTGAAGAGACCCAGTACTTC
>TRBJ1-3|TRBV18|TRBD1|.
CASSAGGVGNTIYF
TGTGCCAGCTCAGCAGGGGGCGTCGGAAACACCATATATTTT
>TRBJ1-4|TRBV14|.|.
CASSQERQLTNEKLFF
TGTGCCAGCAGCCAGGAGAGACAGCTAACTAATGAAAAACTGTTTTTT
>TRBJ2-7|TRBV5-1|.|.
CASSLDHGSYEQYF
TGCGCCAGCAGCTTGGATCACGGTTCCTACGAGCAGTACTTC
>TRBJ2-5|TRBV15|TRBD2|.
CATSKGGTSGGQETQYF
TGTGCCACCAGCAAGGGAGGGACTAGCGGGGGCCAAGAGACCCAGTACTTC